This T cell receptor (beta chain) was identified during a study of blood T cell repertoires in COVID-19. This CDR3 spans 14 amino acids. V lost 4 bases and J lost 2; bases outside the gene matches: 3. Germline V CDR1 and CDR2: SNHLY, FYNNEI. Generated by immunoSEQ multiplex PCR, the TCRdb table keeps only in-frame clones and is missing some. The sample has approximately 100,000 clones, under 80% seen once. This clone occurred many times. Other DNA variants within this sample encode the same CDR3. The clonotype was recovered from a man aged 65 to 79 with active or convalescent COVID-19. V and J are TRBV2 and TRBJ2-5, with TRBD2 matching 8 bases. The sequencing input was peripheral blood. In nucleotides, the CDR3 is TGTGCCAGCAGTGGATTAGCGGGGCAAGAGACCCAGTACTTC. It translates to CASSGLAGQETQYF.